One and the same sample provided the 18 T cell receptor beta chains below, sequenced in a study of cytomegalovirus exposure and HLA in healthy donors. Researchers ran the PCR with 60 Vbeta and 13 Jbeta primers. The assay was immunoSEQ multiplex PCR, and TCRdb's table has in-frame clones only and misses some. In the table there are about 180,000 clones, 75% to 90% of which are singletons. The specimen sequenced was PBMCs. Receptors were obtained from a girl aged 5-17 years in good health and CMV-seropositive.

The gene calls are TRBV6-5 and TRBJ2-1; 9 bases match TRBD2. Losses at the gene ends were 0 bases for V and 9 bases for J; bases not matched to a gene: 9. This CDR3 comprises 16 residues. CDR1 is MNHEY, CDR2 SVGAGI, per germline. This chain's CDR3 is CASSYSASGIGAEQFF. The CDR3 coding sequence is TGTGCCAGCAGTTACTCGGCTAGCGGGATTGGGGCTGAGCAGTTCTTC.

The CDR3, as DNA: TGTGCCAGCAGCTTACAGCGGGATACGACAGATACGCAGTATTTT. It encodes CASSLQRDTTDTQYF. V and J are TRBV11-2 and TRBJ2-3, with 7 bases aligning to TRBD2. The CDR3 contains 15 residues. V shed 2 bases and J 3 bases; nucleotides not matched to a gene: 5. Germline CDR1 and CDR2: SGHAT and FQNNGV.

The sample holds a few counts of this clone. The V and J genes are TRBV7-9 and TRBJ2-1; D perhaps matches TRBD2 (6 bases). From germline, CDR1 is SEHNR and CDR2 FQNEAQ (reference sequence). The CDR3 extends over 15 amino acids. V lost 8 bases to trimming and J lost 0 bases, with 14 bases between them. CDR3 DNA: TGTGCCAGCCCTGGGGACTCCCTCTCCTACAATGAGCAGTTCTTC. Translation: CASPGDSLSYNEQFF.

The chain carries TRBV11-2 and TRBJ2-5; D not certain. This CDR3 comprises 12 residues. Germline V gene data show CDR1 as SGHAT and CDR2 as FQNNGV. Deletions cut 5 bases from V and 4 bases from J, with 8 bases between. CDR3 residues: CASSPESETQYF. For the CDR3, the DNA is TGTGCCAGCAGCCCTGAGTCAGAGACCCAGTACTTC.

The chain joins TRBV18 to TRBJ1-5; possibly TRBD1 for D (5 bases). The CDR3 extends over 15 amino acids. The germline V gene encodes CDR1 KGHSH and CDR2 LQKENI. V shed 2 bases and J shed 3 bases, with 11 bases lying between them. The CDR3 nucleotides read TGTGCCAGCTCACCAGTGTGGGGGGACAATCAGCCCCAGCATTTT. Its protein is CASSPVWGDNQPQHF.

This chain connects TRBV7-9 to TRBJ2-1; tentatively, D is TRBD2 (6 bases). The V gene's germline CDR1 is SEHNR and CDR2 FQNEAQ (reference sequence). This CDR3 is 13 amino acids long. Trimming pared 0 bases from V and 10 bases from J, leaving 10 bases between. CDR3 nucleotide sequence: TGTGCCAGCAGCTTAGCGGCGGGATGGGAGCAGTTCTTC. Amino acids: CASSLAAGWEQFF.

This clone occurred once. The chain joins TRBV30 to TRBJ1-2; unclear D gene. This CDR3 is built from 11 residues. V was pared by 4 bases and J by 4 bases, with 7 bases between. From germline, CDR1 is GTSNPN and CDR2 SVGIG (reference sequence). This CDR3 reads CAWTSFYGYTF. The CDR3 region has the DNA TGTGCCTGGACCAGTTTCTATGGCTACACCTTC.

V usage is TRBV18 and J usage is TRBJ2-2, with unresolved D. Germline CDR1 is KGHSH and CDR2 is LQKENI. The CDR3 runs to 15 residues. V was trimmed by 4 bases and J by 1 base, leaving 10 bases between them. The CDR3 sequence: CASSQQTKNTGELFF. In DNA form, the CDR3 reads TGTGCCAGCTCACAACAGACCAAGAACACCGGGGAGCTGTTTTTT.

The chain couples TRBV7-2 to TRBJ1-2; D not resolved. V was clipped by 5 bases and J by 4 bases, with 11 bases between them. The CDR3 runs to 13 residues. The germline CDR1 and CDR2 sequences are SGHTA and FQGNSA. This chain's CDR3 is CASSPQESYGYTF. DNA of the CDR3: TGTGCCAGCAGCCCGCAGGAAAGCTATGGCTACACCTTC.

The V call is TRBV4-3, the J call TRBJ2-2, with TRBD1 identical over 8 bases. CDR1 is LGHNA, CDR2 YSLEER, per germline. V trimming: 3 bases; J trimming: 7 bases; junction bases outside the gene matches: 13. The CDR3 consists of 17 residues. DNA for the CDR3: TGCGCCAGCAGCCAGATCGCTGGACAGGGTACCGTCGGGGAGCTGTTTTTT. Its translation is CASSQIAGQGTVGELFF.

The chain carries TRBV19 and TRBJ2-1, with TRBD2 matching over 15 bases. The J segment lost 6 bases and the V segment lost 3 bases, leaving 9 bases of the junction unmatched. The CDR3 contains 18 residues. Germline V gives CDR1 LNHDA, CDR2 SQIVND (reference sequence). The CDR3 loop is CASSMGTSGRIGGNEQFF. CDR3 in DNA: TGTGCCAGTAGTATGGGGACTAGCGGGAGGATTGGGGGCAATGAGCAGTTCTTC.

The chain's CDR3 is CASSKLGGTSSRGQYF. The CDR3 DNA sequence: TGCGCCAGCAGCAAACTGGGCGGGACTTCCTCCCGGGGGCAGTACTTC. The chain combines TRBV10-2 with TRBJ2-7, with a possible D match to TRBD2 (6 bases). The germline gives CDR1 WSHSY, CDR2 SAAADI. The CDR3 contains 16 residues. Trimming took 6 bases from V and 9 from J, leaving 27 bases between them.

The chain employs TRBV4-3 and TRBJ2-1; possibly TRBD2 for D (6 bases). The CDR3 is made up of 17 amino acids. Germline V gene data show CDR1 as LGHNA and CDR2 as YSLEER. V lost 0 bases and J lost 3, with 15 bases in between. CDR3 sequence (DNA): TGCGCCAGCAGCCAAGATCTGCGGACTAACTACTACAATGAGCAGTTCTTC. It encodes CASSQDLRTNYYNEQFF.

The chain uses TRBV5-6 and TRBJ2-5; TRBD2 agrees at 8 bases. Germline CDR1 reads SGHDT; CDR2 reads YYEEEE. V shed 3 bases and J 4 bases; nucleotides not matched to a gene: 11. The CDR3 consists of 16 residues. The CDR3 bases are TGTGCCAGCAGCTATTTAGGGACTAGTATTCGAGAGACCCAGTACTTC. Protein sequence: CASSYLGTSIRETQYF.

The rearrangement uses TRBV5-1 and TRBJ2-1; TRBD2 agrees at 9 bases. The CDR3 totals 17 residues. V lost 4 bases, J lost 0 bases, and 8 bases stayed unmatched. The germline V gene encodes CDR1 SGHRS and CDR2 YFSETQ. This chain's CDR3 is CASSRRLADISYNEQFF. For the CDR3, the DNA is TGCGCCAGCAGCAGGCGACTAGCGGATATCTCCTACAATGAGCAGTTCTTC.

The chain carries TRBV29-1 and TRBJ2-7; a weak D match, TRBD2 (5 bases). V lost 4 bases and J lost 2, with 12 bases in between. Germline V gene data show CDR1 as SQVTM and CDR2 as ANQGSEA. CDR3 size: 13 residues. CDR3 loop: CSVARSGPYEQYF. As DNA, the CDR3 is TGCAGCGTTGCACGGAGCGGCCCCTACGAGCAGTACTTC.

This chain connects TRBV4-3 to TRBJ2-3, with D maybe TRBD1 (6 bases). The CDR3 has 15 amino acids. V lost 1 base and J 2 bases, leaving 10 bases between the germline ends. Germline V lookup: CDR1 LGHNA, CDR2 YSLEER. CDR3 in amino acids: CASSQGDIYTDTQYF. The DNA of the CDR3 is TGCGCCAGCAGCCAAGGGGACATCTACACAGATACGCAGTATTTT.

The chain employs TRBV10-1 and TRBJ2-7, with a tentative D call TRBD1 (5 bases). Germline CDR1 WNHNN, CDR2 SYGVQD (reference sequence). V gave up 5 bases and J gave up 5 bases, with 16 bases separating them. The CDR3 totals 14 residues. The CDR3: CASSPVVQGDEQYF. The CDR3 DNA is TGCGCCAGCAGTCCCGTAGTCCAGGGTGACGAGCAGTACTTC.